Listed below are T cell receptor beta chains from one sample, sequenced in a study. TCRdb passed the 5' RACE reads through MiXCR, listing each CDR3 protein once. The table includes tens of thousands of distinct CDR3 sequences, around 26% detected once. The sample consisted of tumor-infiltrating memory CD4+ T cells sorted from the breast tumor. The receptors shown here come from a female donor with breast cancer. Each CDR3 is given with its conserved first and last residue. Each record gives: V gene, CDR3 length, clone size, D gene, J gene, CDR3 protein, CDR3 DNA. The D gene is left open where the match is weak. Clone size appears in some rows only: once, few, many, or a class for an expanded clone.

TRBV20-1	13	-	-	TRBJ2-1	CSARDRGDSSGFF	TGCAGTGCTAGAGACAGGGGGGACAGCTCTGGGTTCTTC
TRBV9	15	few	-	TRBJ2-6	CASSVGTSGANVLTF	TGTGCCAGCAGCGTAGGCACGTCCGGGGCCAACGTCCTGACTTTC
TRBV7-3	13	many	-	TRBJ1-2	CASSFGGSYGYTF	TGTGCCAGCAGCTTTGGGGGTAGCTATGGCTACACCTTC
TRBV20-1	12	-	-	TRBJ1-1	CSATTDAGWAFF	TGCAGTGCTACTACAGATGCGGGTTGGGCTTTCTTT
TRBV4-3	16	-	-	TRBJ2-2	CASSQEYRGGTGELFF	TGCGCCAGCAGCCAAGAGTACAGGGGAGGAACCGGGGAGCTGTTTTTT
TRBV7-3	16	few	-	TRBJ2-5	CASSLGVTSVEETQYF	TGTGCCAGCAGCTTAGGAGTCACTTCTGTCGAAGAGACCCAGTACTTC
TRBV7-8	15	-	TRBD2	TRBJ2-3	CASSFSSGGTDTQYF	TGTGCCAGCAGCTTTTCTAGCGGCGGCACAGATACGCAGTATTTT
TRBV29-1	14	-	-	TRBJ2-7	CSIGALAGLGEQYF	TGCAGCATTGGAGCGCTAGCAGGTCTAGGCGAGCAGTACTTC
TRBV7-7	14	-	-	TRBJ2-3	CASSLSGGRDTQYF	TGTGCTAGCAGCCTCTCTGGGGGGAGAGATACGCAGTATTTT
TRBV20-1	11	many	-	TRBJ2-1	CSARGTREQFF	TGCAGTGCTAGAGGGACCCGAGAGCAGTTCTTC
TRBV7-2	14	few	TRBD1	TRBJ1-6	CASSFLSGGSPLHF	TGTGCCAGCAGCTTCTTATCAGGGGGTTCACCCCTCCACTTT
TRBV7-8	14	many	-	TRBJ1-2	CASSLALFTHGYTF	TGTGCCAGCAGCTTGGCCCTCTTTACGCACGGCTACACCTTC
TRBV5-1	14	-	-	TRBJ1-3	CASGEGRPGNTIYF	TGCGCCAGCGGGGAAGGGCGCCCTGGAAACACCATATATTTT
TRBV5-1	14	-	-	TRBJ2-2	CASSIQAGTGELFF	TGCGCCAGCAGCATCCAGGCCGGGACCGGGGAGCTGTTTTTT
TRBV5-1	15	-	-	TRBJ1-1	CASSYLGGMNTEAFF	TGCGCCAGCAGCTACCTAGGAGGGATGAACACTGAAGCTTTCTTT